This entry is about one T cell receptor (beta chain). Method: immunoSEQ multiplex PCR; TCRdb's copy keeps in-frame clones and lacks some. The table includes around 310,000 clones, about 88% detected once. These data are taken from a study of blood T cell repertoires in COVID-19. The sample was PBMCs or T cells enriched from blood (not recorded which). The clonotype originates from a woman aged 40 to 55 who had recovered from COVID-19.

CDR3 bases: TGTGCCAGCAGCCTCAGCGGGATCAACAATGAGCAGTTCTTC. Protein product: CASSLSGINNEQFF. This chain joins TRBV13 and TRBJ2-1, with 7 bases lining up with TRBD2. Germline V gene lookup returns CDR1 PRHDT and CDR2 FYEKMQ (reference sequence). The CDR3 has 14 residues. V lost 5 bases to trimming and J lost 5 bases; unmatched junction nucleotides: 6.